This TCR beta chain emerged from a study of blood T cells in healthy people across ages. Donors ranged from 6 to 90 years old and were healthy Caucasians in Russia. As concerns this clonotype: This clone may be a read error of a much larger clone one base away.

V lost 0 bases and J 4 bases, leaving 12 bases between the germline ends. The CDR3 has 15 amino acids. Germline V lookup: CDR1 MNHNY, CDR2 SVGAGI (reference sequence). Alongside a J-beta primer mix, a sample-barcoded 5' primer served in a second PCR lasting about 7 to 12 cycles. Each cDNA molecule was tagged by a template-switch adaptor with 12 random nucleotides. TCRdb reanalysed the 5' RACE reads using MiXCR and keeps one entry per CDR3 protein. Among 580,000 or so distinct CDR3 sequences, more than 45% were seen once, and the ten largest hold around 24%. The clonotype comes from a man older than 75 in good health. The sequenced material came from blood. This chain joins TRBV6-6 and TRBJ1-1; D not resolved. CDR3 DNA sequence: TGTGCCAGCAGTTACTCTGGGAGGCAAGGCACTGAAGCTTTCTTT. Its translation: CASSYSGRQGTEAFF.